This TCR beta chain was recorded in a study of response to subunit inactivated influenza vaccine. This clonotype was detected only a few times. Its antigen is unidentified. Using its own MiXCR run on the RT-PCR reads, TCRdb lists one record per CDR3 protein. This sample carries hundreds of thousands of distinct CDR3 sequences, around 8% of them seen once, and the ten largest clones take around 13%. Study results and caveats: New T cells are recruited in small numbers by each seasonal influenza vaccination, according to the authors' suggestion.

Germline CDR1 is KGHSH and CDR2 is LQKENI. The CDR3 sequence is 15 residues long. Trimming took 1 base from V and 0 from J, leaving 8 bases between them. The TCR comes from a man between 50 and 75 years old who received an inactivated influenza vaccine. The specimen comprised PBMCs from blood, sampled roughly 24 months after vaccination. The chain has TRBV18 and TRBJ2-3, with D unresolved. The CDR3, as DNA: TGTGCCAGCTCACCACTGCAGCTCAGCACAGATACGCAGTATTTT. Protein: CASSPLQLSTDTQYF.